This TCR beta chain was recovered during a study of blood T cell repertoires in COVID-19. Study details: From the United States, Italy and Spain came samples of acute and convalescent COVID-19. The analysed material was cDNA or gDNA that came from T cells, B-cell-depleted T cells, or PBMCs.

Some clones are missing from TCRdb's copy, which holds only in-frame ones; the method was immunoSEQ multiplex PCR. The sample consists of around 130,000 clones, roughly four fifths of them appearing once. CDR3 length: 16 residues. V lost 0 bases and J lost 2, with 14 bases in between. Germline V gene data show CDR1 as LGHDT and CDR2 as YNNKEL (reference sequence). The chain links TRBV3-1 (or the pseudogene TRBV3-2) to TRBJ2-7; TRBD1 is a possible D gene (5 bases). This receptor was taken from a human donor in a cohort sampled during active COVID-19. Specimen: peripheral blood. CDR3 nucleotide sequence: TGTGCCAGCAGCCAAGAAGGTCGGACACCGCCCTACGAGCAGTACTTC. As protein: CASSQEGRTPPYEQYF.